This entry is about one T cell receptor beta chain. This clonotype was counted at least ten times. The clone's antigen remains unknown. Per-nucleotide qualities are absent, and no much larger clonotype sits a single base away. This record comes from a study of T cells in Graves' hyperthyroidism and ophthalmopathy (dated by TCRdb to the late 2010s). Turning to the overall study: Peripheral blood samples were taken at the time of initial diagnosis, prior to any treatment. Prospective prediction of ophthalmopathy was tested in an independent validation cohort of 18 to 20 hyperthyroidism patients and roughly 16 patients who later progressed to ophthalmopathy. The paper reports TCR Vbeta CDR3 sequencing of 135 peripheral blood samples: 40 or so ophthalmopathy, fewer than 80 hyperthyroidism and 17 progressor patients. After sampling, hyperthyroidism patients received methimazole starting at 30 mg daily, and ophthalmopathy patients received high-dose intravenous methylprednisolone. To identify TCR V-J signatures that set the groups apart, the researchers used a discovery cohort of about a hundred patients, made up of 40 to 45 with Graves' ophthalmopathy and some 58 with stable Graves' hyperthyroidism. Thyroid tissue and blood T-cell repertoires from roughly six Graves' hyperthyroidism patients were also compared in the study. The roughly 90 discovery patients were divided at random into training and test sets in a 7:3 ratio.

Graves' hyperthyroidism was defined as stable when no progression to ophthalmopathy occurred over 18 months of follow-up. The hyperthyroidism patients were between 18 and 65 years old and newly diagnosed, with a disease duration of less than 2 months. The study excluded patients with uncontrolled infections, other autoimmune diseases, pregnancy or lactation. Diagnoses relied on clinical symptoms, serum thyroxine and TRAb, thyroid ultrasound and orbital computed tomography. PBMCs were separated from approximately 10 ml of fresh peripheral blood using Ficoll-Paque density gradient centrifugation. Total RNA was extracted with Trizol reagent, and quality was checked on an Agilent 2100 Bioanalyzer. General study outcomes and caveats: No statistical method was used to set the sample size in advance, and investigators knew the group allocation. In validation, the model predicted progression to ophthalmopathy a median of roughly 6.2 months before onset, with about 67% sensitivity and around 76% specificity. Most expanded thyroid clonotypes (frequency above 0.001) were also found in blood, which suggests that blood repertoires may mirror thyroid immune responses. A model built on a 13 V-J signature distinguished ophthalmopathy from stable hyperthyroidism, reaching about 89% sensitivity and 81.08% specificity in cross-validation and 80%/75% in testing.

The TCR beta CDR3 regions were amplified from the RNA transcripts. The TCR CDR3 was subjected to a first round of RT-PCR using the HTBI primer set and the Qiagen OneStep RT-PCR kit. Libraries were constructed in a second round of multiplex PCR, after which size selection and purification were performed. The libraries were sequenced on an Illumina HiSeq2000 using paired-end 100 bp reads. The authors' analysis ran thus. SOAPnuke was used to process the raw data, with reads discarded if the reads contained adapters or uncalled bases, had a mean Phred below 15, or lacked an exact constant-primer or identifier match. COPE v1.2.5 was used to merge high-quality paired reads, and clonotypes were defined as unique nucleotide sequences. MiTCR v1.1 was used to align the clonotypes against IMGT TRBV, TRBD and TRBJ reference segments. The analysis included only V-J combinations with a frequency above 0.0001, which together covered around 99% of the repertoires. The TCS score was defined as F50 (clonal expansion) divided by E x V (chaos), with BLOSUM62-based TCRdist calculated between CDR3 peptides within each V-J. Welch's t-statistics and random forest reduced 450 to 600 V-J features to some 14, which were used in a naive Bayes classifier (R e1071). The public reads were run again by TCRdb, first through fastp at Q25 and then through MiXCR, and only productive beta chains were kept. Rows are unified per CDR3 protein, each entry keeping the most common DNA and genes. V and J calls and clone size were set by TCRdb, not the authors. The sample includes under 400,000 distinct CDR3 sequences, with approximately 15% observed a single time. 33% of the sample comes from the top ten.

The sequencing sample was made of blood. The receptor was derived from a man aged 25 to 40 with Graves' hyperthyroidism.

For the CDR3, the sequence is CASSFRGGGNQPQHF. The DNA sequence is TGTGCCAGCAGTTTCAGAGGGGGAGGCAATCAGCCCCAGCATTTT. The rearrangement combines TRBV12-3 or TRBV12-4 with TRBJ1-5, with a tentative D gene TRBD1 over 6 matching bases. The CDR3 goes from the cysteine to the phenylalanine over 15 residues. The sequence is cut down to CDR3 DNA, 45 bases in frame from base 1. The V and J ends are trimmed by 3 bases and 2 bases, leaving 11 bases between them.